This T cell receptor beta chain was obtained from a study of blood T cell repertoires in COVID-19 (dated by TCRdb to 2020 to 2022). Study-wide context: Samples from collaborators originated in the United States, Italy and Spain and spanned both the acute and convalescent phases of COVID-19. Where HLA class I and class II types were available, the types were taken from metadata supplied by the sample provider, not from assay-based typing. Deeply sampled blood TCRbeta repertoires from subjects exposed to, actively infected with, or recovered from COVID-19 were included in the dataset. The samples were drawn from the first 160 participants of the ongoing ImmuneRACE study and from more than 1,000 subjects provided by 6 global collaborators. The repertoires were released in a freely available public database intended as a resource for research on the immune response to SARS-CoV-2. The prospective study material was composed of cDNA or gDNA derived from T cells, B-cell-depleted T cells, or PBMCs. Sample metadata almost always included a de-identified subject ID, COVID-19 status, age in years and sex.

Here is what the overall study found, with its caveats: How much clinical and demographic metadata was included differed by source and by participant, and the metadata was provided uncurated.

TCRbeta CDR3 regions were amplified from genomic DNA using the immunoSEQ Assay, a bias-controlled multiplex PCR. The authors processed their data as follows. Within the assay, amplification of reference gene primers was used to estimate how many nucleated cells each sample contained. Sequence reads were collapsed and filtered to measure the absolute abundance of every unique TCRbeta CDR3 rearrangement. Productive Simpson clonality was computed per sample as the square root of Simpson's diversity index over productive rearrangements. TCRdb mirrors the immuneACCESS table, restricted to in-frame sequences. Some clones are absent from its copies; in checked studies, under half trace to an unresolved V gene, and the reason for the others is unknown. That table furnishes V, J and clone size, whereas the DNA furnished D and trimming. The sample table holds a few hundred thousand clones, of which roughly 90% were seen once. The top ten clones comprise approximately 0.92% of the sample.

A remark on this clone: It has no known antigen specificity. No per-base quality is available; no much larger clone lies one base away.

In Seattle, one collaborating source enrolled patients while the infection was active and tracked those patients longitudinally over the course of disease. The collaborating institutions used their own protocols to collect whole blood in K2EDTA tubes. For TCRbeta analysis, collaborators shipped samples in one of three forms: frozen whole blood, isolated PBMCs, or DNA extracted from either of those sample types. Material for sequencing was peripheral blood. This TCR came from a man in his late teens or twenties with COVID-19, enrolled during active disease.

The CDR3 is CASSDRPNQPQHF. The DNA sequence is TGCGCCAGCAGCGACAGGCCGAATCAGCCCCAGCATTTT. Recombination connected TRBV5-1 to TRBJ1-5; tentative D gene TRBD1, with 6 bases matching. The junction carries 9 bases between V and J, which are trimmed by 4 bases and 4 bases respectively. The CDR3 covers 13 residues, taking in both the cysteine and the phenylalanine. Of all the DNA, just the CDR3 is kept, 39 bases in frame from base 1. CDR1 is given as SGHRS and CDR2 as YFSETQ, both from the germline V gene.